One sample yielded the 30 T cell receptor beta chains listed below, sequenced in a study of T cell repertoires in cytomegalovirus infection. Their antigens remain unidentified. TCRdb reanalysed the reads using MiXCR and keeps one entry per CDR3 protein. The repertoire holds some 920,000 distinct CDR3 sequences, with approximately 30% as singletons. Here the sequenced sample was cultured CD8+ T cells from PBMCs, taken from culture after CMV antigen stimulation. Every receptor here comes from a human donor in good health (CMV status not recorded). Some clones in this sample may be carry-over from other donors' samples.

Points on this clonotype: An end of the junction differs from the germline gene, which may be a read error. The chain employs TRBV20-1 and TRBJ1-4; D call uncertain. CDR3 size: 10 residues. Germline V gene lookup returns CDR1 DFQATT and CDR2 SNEGSKA (reference sequence). CDR3 amino acids: CSAREGSLVF. Written as DNA, the CDR3 is TGCAGTGCTAGAGAAGGAAGTCTGGTTTTT.

The rearrangement links TRBV6-5 to TRBJ2-3, with D tentatively TRBD2 (7 bases). The CDR3 sequence is 16 residues long. Germline lookup yields CDR1 MNHEY and CDR2 SVGAGI. Between the trimmed V and J ends, which lost 6 bases and 0 bases, there was a span of 16 bases. Here the CDR3 DNA reads TGTGCCAGCAGCCCAGGGGAAGCGGGGAGCACAGATACGCAGTATTTT. The encoded protein is CASSPGEAGSTDTQYF.

V gene TRBV4-2 combines with J gene TRBJ1-2, with unresolved D. In germline, CDR1 is LGHNA, CDR2 YNFKEQ. Trimming removed 6 bases at V and 8 bases at J, with 7 bases between. This CDR3 is 10 amino acids long. The CDR3 coding sequence is TGTGCCAGCAGGGCGAGGGGCTACACCTTC. Translating it yields CASRARGYTF.

The rearrangement links TRBV4-2 to TRBJ1-4; D possibly corresponds to TRBD1 (6 bases). The CDR3 runs 16 residues. Per germline, CDR1 LGHNA and CDR2 YNFKEQ. Trimming shortened V by 5 bases and J by 8 bases, and 21 bases separated the two germline ends. The CDR3, as DNA: TGTGCCAGCAGCTCCCTCGACAGGAGAGGAAGGGAAAAACTGTTTTTT. This sequence encodes CASSSLDRRGREKLFF.

V gene TRBV7-6 combines with J gene TRBJ1-2, with 7 positions matching TRBD1. Germline V lookup: CDR1 SGHVS, CDR2 FNYEAQ. The V gene end was trimmed by 1 base and the J gene end by 3 bases; junction bases not matched to a gene: 11. The CDR3 is 17 residues long. CDR3 amino acids: CASSLGTGAFGDYGYTF. The DNA of the CDR3 is TGTGCCAGCAGCTTAGGGACAGGAGCCTTCGGGGACTATGGCTACACCTTC. The full variable domain, its missing parts supplied by reference TRBV7-6 and TRBJ1-2, is GAGVSQSPRYKVTKRGQDVALRCDPISGHVSLYWYRQALGQGPEFLTYFNYEAQQDKSGLPNDRFSAERPEGSISTLTIQRTEQRDSAMYRCASSLGTGAFGDYGYTFGSGTRLTVV.

This clonotype occurred a few times. This chain links TRBV10-3 with TRBJ2-2; TRBD1 matches 10 bases. The CDR3 spans 15 residues. The germline V gene encodes CDR1 ENHRY and CDR2 SYGVKD. After removal of 3 bases from V and 7 bases from J, the junction contained 5 bases not matched to a gene. In DNA form, the CDR3 reads TGTGCCATCAGTGAAAAGGACAGGGGGTACGGGGAGCTGTTTTTT. This gives the protein CAISEKDRGYGELFF.

The chain employs TRBV6-1 and TRBJ1-5; D might be TRBD1 (5 bases). Trimming took 5 bases from V and 0 from J, leaving 14 bases between them. Germline V gene lookup returns CDR1 MNHNS and CDR2 SASEGT. The CDR3 contains 16 residues. The CDR3 spells CASSQSGGYSNQPQHF. Here the CDR3 DNA reads TGTGCCAGCAGTCAAAGCGGGGGGTATAGCAATCAGCCCCAGCATTTT.

The DNA of the CDR3 is TGTGCCAGTTACCCAGGGTATGGCACTGAAGCTTTCTTT. This encodes CASYPGYGTEAFF. The chain links TRBV27 to TRBJ1-1; maybe TRBD1 (5 bases). The ends were cut back, 9 bases at V and 4 bases at J, with 15 bases in the middle. CDR3 length: 13 amino acids. Germline V gene sequence: CDR1 MNHEY, CDR2 SMNVEV (reference sequence).

This chain joins TRBV10-3 and TRBJ2-1; 8 bases are a match to TRBD1. This CDR3 spans 16 amino acids. CDR1 ENHRY and CDR2 SYGVKD come from the germline V gene. J lost 4 bases, V lost 7 bases, and 12 bases had no gene match. This CDR3 is CAITLRPGGKYNEQFF. DNA for the CDR3: TGTGCCATCACCCTGCGGCCAGGGGGCAAGTACAATGAGCAGTTCTTC.

The chain is built from TRBV4-1 and TRBJ1-5; D remains unclear. Germline V gives CDR1 MGHRA, CDR2 YSYEKL. CDR3 length: 15 residues. V was cut by 1 base and J by 3 bases, with 10 bases left in between. This chain's CDR3 is CASSQVGAPNQPQHF. The CDR3 DNA reads TGCGCCAGCAGCCAAGTAGGAGCCCCCAATCAGCCCCAGCATTTT.

This clonotype was found a few times. This chain joins TRBV7-9 and TRBJ2-6; D unclear. The CDR3 is 12 amino acids. Germline CDR1 SEHNR, CDR2 FQNEAQ (reference sequence). CDR3 region: CLTSSGANVLTF. The CDR3 bases are TGTTTAACGAGCTCTGGGGCCAACGTCCTGACTTTC.

The V call is TRBV25-1, the J call TRBJ2-3; 10 nucleotides align to TRBD2. The junction had 10 bases not matched to a gene; V was cut back by 2 bases and J by 5 bases. Germline assignment: CDR1 MGHDK and CDR2 SYGVNS. CDR3 length: 17 amino acids. The CDR3 protein is CASSESSAGGRGDTQYF. Here the CDR3 DNA reads TGTGCCAGCAGTGAAAGCTCAGCGGGGGGGCGTGGAGATACGCAGTATTTT.

This clonotype was observed at least ten times. This chain joins TRBV19 and TRBJ1-5, with TRBD1 as a possible D gene (6 bases). CDR3 length equals 15 residues. The germline gives CDR1 LNHDA, CDR2 SQIVND (reference sequence). Trimming cost V 6 bases and J 2 bases, with 14 bases left between them. CDR3 in amino acids: CASSTPGAGNQPQHF. In DNA, the CDR3 is TGTGCCAGTAGCACCCCGGGGGCAGGCAATCAGCCCCAGCATTTT.

The rearrangement joins TRBV27 to TRBJ1-2, with D possibly TRBD1 on 6 matching bases. Trimming left V 4 bases short and J 8 bases short, with 11 bases between. Germline assignment: CDR1 MNHEY and CDR2 SMNVEV (reference sequence). The CDR3 is 12 amino acids. CDR3 DNA sequence: TGTGCCAGCAGTTCAGGGGTTGGAGGCTACACCTTC. This sequence encodes CASSSGVGGYTF.

The V call is TRBV30, the J call TRBJ1-1; D is perhaps TRBD1 (6 bases). V dropped 0 bases and J dropped 7 bases, with 12 bases sitting between them. Germline-derived CDR1 and CDR2 are GTSNPN and SVGIG (reference sequence). The CDR3 extends over 13 amino acids. The CDR3, as DNA: TGTGCCTGGAGTGTACAGGGCTGGGGTGAAGCTTTCTTT. Its translation is CAWSVQGWGEAFF.

This clonotype has more than one count but fewer than ten. The gene calls are TRBV7-6 and TRBJ1-2, with D tentatively TRBD1 (6 bases). V dropped 5 bases and J dropped 4 bases, with 14 bases sitting between them. Germline CDR1 SGHVS, CDR2 FNYEAQ. This CDR3 contains 14 residues. The CDR3 nucleotides read TGTGCCAGCAGCCCCCGACAGGATACCTATGGCTACACCTTC. It codes for CASSPRQDTYGYTF.

The sample holds one count of this clonotype. CDR3 nucleotides: TGTGCCACCAGCAGAGATAGAGGACAGGATCAGCCCCAGCATTTT. Protein sequence: CATSRDRGQDQPQHF. V is TRBV15 and J is TRBJ1-5; 7 bases map to TRBD1. Losses at the gene ends were 0 bases for V and 5 bases for J; bases not matched to a gene: 4. CDR3 size: 15 residues. Looked up from germline, CDR1 is LNHNV and CDR2 is YYDKDF (reference sequence). Combining the CDR3 with reference TRBV15 and TRBJ1-5 gives the whole variable domain DAMVIQNPRYQVTQFGKPVTLSCSQTLNHNVMYWYQQKSSQAPKLLFHYYDKDFNNEADTPDNFQSRRPNTSFCFLDIRSPGLGDTAMYLCATSRDRGQDQPQHFGDGTRLSIL.

The J gene is TRBJ2-7, the V gene TRBV9; TRBD1 aligns across 7 bases. The CDR3 runs 13 residues. V shed 3 bases, J shed 6 bases, and the junction held 6 bases outside the gene matches. Germline CDR1 reads SGDLS; CDR2 reads YYNGEE. The CDR3 here is CASSALTGAEQYF. For the CDR3, the DNA is TGTGCCAGCAGCGCCCTTACAGGGGCCGAGCAGTACTTC.

This clonotype was picked up a small number of times. The J gene is TRBJ2-7, the V gene TRBV20-1, with D perhaps matching TRBD2 (7 bases). This CDR3 comprises 13 residues. Germline assignment: CDR1 DFQATT and CDR2 SNEGSKA (reference sequence). V lost 8 bases and J lost 0, with 14 bases in between. The CDR3 nucleotides read TGCAGTCTTCCGGGGGGCAGCTCCTACGAGCAGTACTTC. Translated, it gives CSLPGGSSYEQYF.

This rearrangement joins TRBV5-6 to TRBJ2-7, with TRBD1 identical over 7 bases. Trimming took 6 bases from V and 2 from J; bases not matched to a gene: 5. CDR1 and CDR2 from the germline V gene are SGHDT and YYEEEE. The CDR3 runs to 13 residues. The CDR3 loop reads CASTSGTAYEQYV. The DNA for the CDR3 is TGTGCCAGCACATCAGGGACAGCCTACGAGCAGTACGTC.

Many counts were recorded for this clonotype. Here the CDR3 reads CASSLVGTNTGELFF. The CDR3 nucleotides are TGTGCCAGCAGCTTAGTAGGGACGAACACCGGGGAGCTGTTTTTT. The V and J genes are TRBV7-9 and TRBJ2-2; no reliable D call. V was cut by 1 base and J by 0 bases, with 6 bases left in between. This CDR3 region has 15 residues. Germline V gives CDR1 SEHNR, CDR2 FQNEAQ (reference sequence).

This clonotype was seen at least ten times. The genes are TRBV12-3 or TRBV12-4 and TRBJ1-2, with 8 bases aligning to TRBD1. The CDR3 totals 18 residues. The V gene end was trimmed by 3 bases and the J gene end by 6 bases; junction bases not matched to a gene: 18. CDR3 region: CASSLGPYGVAGGDGYTF. CDR3 bases: TGTGCCAGCAGTTTGGGCCCTTATGGGGTGGCAGGGGGCGATGGCTACACCTTC.

The chain uses TRBV6-6 and TRBJ2-7; TRBD2 is a possible D gene (5 bases). V was shortened by 4 bases and J by 1 base, with 17 bases between the two germline ends. The CDR3 consists of 16 residues. Germline lookup yields CDR1 MNHNY and CDR2 SVGAGI (reference sequence). CDR3 residues: CASSLSPLGSSYEQYV. The CDR3 DNA follows: TGTGCCAGCAGTTTGTCCCCTCTTGGGAGTTCCTACGAGCAGTACGTC.

This clonotype was picked up many times. J is TRBJ1-1 and V is TRBV5-5; 8 positions match TRBD1. V lost 3 bases to trimming and J lost 1 base; unmatched junction nucleotides: 2. The V gene's germline CDR1 is SGHKS and CDR2 YYEKEE (reference sequence). The CDR3 totals 14 residues. CDR3 protein: CASSWDRPNTEAFF. CDR3 DNA: TGTGCCAGCAGCTGGGACAGGCCGAACACTGAAGCTTTCTTT. The full variable domain, its missing parts supplied by reference TRBV5-5 and TRBJ1-1, is DAGVTQSPTHLIKTRGQQVTLRCSPISGHKSVSWYQQVLGQGPQFIFQYYEKEERGRGNFPDRFSARQFPNYSSELNVNALLLGDSALYLCASSWDRPNTEAFFGQGTRLTVV.

The chain links TRBV12-3 or TRBV12-4 to TRBJ1-4, with TRBD1 as a possible D gene (6 bases). The CDR3 has 16 amino acids. Trimming stripped 2 bases from V and 3 bases from J, with 13 bases between. The CDR3 nucleotides read TGTGCCAGCAGTTTACAAGGGGGTCCACCTAATGAAAAACTGTTTTTT. It encodes CASSLQGGPPNEKLFF.

The rearrangement uses TRBV20-1 and TRBJ2-1, with no clear D. The germline CDR1 and CDR2 sequences are DFQATT and SNEGSKA (reference sequence). V lost 0 bases to trimming and J lost 8 bases, with 14 bases between them. The CDR3 has 14 amino acids. CDR3 amino acids: CSAREGWAMDEQFF. In DNA form, the CDR3 reads TGCAGTGCTAGAGAGGGGTGGGCGATGGATGAGCAGTTCTTC.

This clonotype came up many times. The rearrangement joins TRBV7-9 to TRBJ1-2; TRBD1 matches at 10 bases. The length of the CDR3 is 15 residues. Germline values: CDR1 SEHNR, CDR2 FQNEAQ (reference sequence). V gave up 5 bases and J gave up 2 bases; unmatched junction bases: 5. CDR3 protein: CASSPPGQGNYGYTF. CDR3 DNA sequence: TGTGCCAGCAGCCCTCCGGGACAGGGGAACTATGGCTACACCTTC.

The CDR3 protein is CASSQALGRPQHF. In nucleotides, the CDR3 is TGCGCCAGCAGCCAGGCCCTGGGTAGGCCCCAGCATTTT. The V gene is TRBV4-1, the J gene TRBJ1-5, with D unresolved. The V and J ends lost 3 bases and 9 bases respectively, with 12 bases between them. The CDR3 is 13 amino acids. Germline lookup yields CDR1 MGHRA and CDR2 YSYEKL.

This clonotype was counted ten times or more. The rearrangement uses TRBV7-8 and TRBJ2-3; D perhaps matches TRBD2 (6 bases). The CDR3 is 14 residues long. Trimming removed 2 bases from V and 4 bases from J, with 10 bases in between. Germline V gene sequence: CDR1 SGHVS, CDR2 FQNEAQ. The CDR3 coding sequence is TGTGCCAGCAGCTTAACTCCGGGGGCAGATACGCAGTATTTT. Protein sequence: CASSLTPGADTQYF.

V and J are TRBV12-3 or TRBV12-4 and TRBJ1-2; tentatively, D is TRBD1 (5 bases). This CDR3 has 14 residues. V lost 6 bases and J 5 bases, leaving 16 bases between the germline ends. The CDR3 region has the DNA TGTGCCAGCAGGCCGACCGGGACTACTTATGGCTACACCTTC. It is translated as CASRPTGTTYGYTF.